This T cell receptor beta chain stems from a study of tumor and adjacent non-tumor tissue in lung cancer (dated by TCRdb to the late 2010s). Context from the whole study: Of the cohort, eleven to twelve patients had adenocarcinoma, 2 had squamous cell carcinoma and 1 had small cell lung cancer. Sequencing produced approximately 130 million productive TCRbeta reads in total, an average of approximately 4 million reads per sample. The study compared bulk TCRbeta repertoires between lung tumor tissue and matched distant non-tumor lung tissue from 15 lung cancer patients. Ages among the approximately 15 patients ranged from about 30 to 80 years, there were approximately ten men and 5 women, and disease was at TNM stage I to III. For each patient, one tumor sample and one normal lung sample were taken, giving approximately 33 paired specimens that underwent TCRbeta CDR3 sequencing. What the study reported, not specific to this receptor: TCR diversity was significantly higher in younger patients, and higher tumor TCR diversity was associated with shorter overall and disease-free survival. In normal lung, the top 100 clones accounted for a significantly larger cumulative share of the repertoire than in tumor tissue. The sequencing platform is not named in the methods, and unique molecular identifiers are not mentioned. Tumor tissue showed significantly greater TCR diversity (inverse Simpson) than normal lung tissue (about 400 vs 180, P = 0.0075, Mann-Whitney U test). The cohort had only about 14 patients, and the authors noted that larger samples and more detailed clinical data are needed. Peripheral blood was not sequenced, so blood TCRbeta repertoires were not examined in the lung cancer patients of the study.

Preparation of the library involved multiplex PCR. Sequencing took place on an Illumina HiSeq 2500. TCRbeta libraries were built by three rounds of nested PCR using primers (Table S4), following protocols modified from ARM-PCR. Before sequencing, PCR products of 200-500 bp were excised from the gel and purified with the QIAquick gel extraction kit. In the original analysis: Reads were cleaned using Trimmomatic, were merged into complete CDR3 sequences using FLASH, and were assigned to V(D)J germline segments using MiTCR. Clonal diversity was calculated as the inverse Simpson's index using VDJtools. In-frame sequences lacking a premature stop codon were counted as productive reads. TCRdb handled the public reads itself, with Q25 trimming in fastp and clone calling in MiXCR, and kept productive beta chains. Each entry is one CDR3 protein sequence, shown with its most common DNA and genes. These V and J calls derive from TCRdb rather than the authors' analysis. This sample holds roughly 75,000 distinct CDR3 sequences; around four fifths were observed only once. Less than 15% of the sample belongs to the ten largest clones.

Bulk unsorted tissue served as the source for RNA extraction, and RNA quality was assessed using a NanoDrop ND-1000 and an Agilent 2100. The donors were newly diagnosed lung cancer patients admitted for thoracic surgery in China from August to November 2014 who had not received prior chemotherapy. Patients who had received previous radiotherapy or chemotherapy, or who had another concurrent cancer, were excluded from the study. Surgical tissue pieces of about 1-2.3 cm3 were preserved in RNAlater solution and were kept at -80 degrees C until use. About this clonotype itself: No antigen is known for it. Here the CDR3 omits its conserved ending phenylalanine or tryptophan, so a read error is the likely source.

The CDR3 contains 14 residues when both ends are counted. Left in the record is the CDR3 DNA by itself, 42 bases read in frame from the first base. CDR1 and CDR2 are drawn from the germline V gene (reference sequence): MNHNY, SVGAGI. This chain is built from TRBV6-6 and TRBJ2-5; TRBD1 agrees with 7 junctional bases. Sequencing was performed on lung tumor tissue. The sequence came from a woman aged 45-59 years with non-small cell lung cancer. The base sequence is TGTGCCAGCAACCCGACAGGGTTTCAAGAGATCCAGTACTTA. This yields the protein CASNPTGFQEIQYL.